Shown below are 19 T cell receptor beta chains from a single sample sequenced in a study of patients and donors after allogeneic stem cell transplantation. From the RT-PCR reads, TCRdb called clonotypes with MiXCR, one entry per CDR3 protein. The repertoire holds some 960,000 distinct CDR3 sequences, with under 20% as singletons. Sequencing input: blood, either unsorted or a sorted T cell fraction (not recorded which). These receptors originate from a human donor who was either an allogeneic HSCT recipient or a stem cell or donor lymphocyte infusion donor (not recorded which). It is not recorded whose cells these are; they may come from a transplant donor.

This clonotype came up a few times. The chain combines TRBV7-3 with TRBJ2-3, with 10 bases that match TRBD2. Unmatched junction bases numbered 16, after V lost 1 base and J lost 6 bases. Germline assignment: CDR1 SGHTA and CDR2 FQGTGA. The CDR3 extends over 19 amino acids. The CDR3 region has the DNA TGTGCCAGCAGCTTAAAGCCCGCAGGAAGCGGGGGGGCCTCCGATACGCAGTATTTT. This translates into CASSLKPAGSGGASDTQYF.

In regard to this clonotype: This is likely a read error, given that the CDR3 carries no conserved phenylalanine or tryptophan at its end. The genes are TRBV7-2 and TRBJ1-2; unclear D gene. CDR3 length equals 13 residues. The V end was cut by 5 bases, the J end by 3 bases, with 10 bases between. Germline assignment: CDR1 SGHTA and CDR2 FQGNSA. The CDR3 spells CASSLGWDYGYTL. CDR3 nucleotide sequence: TGTGCCAGCAGCCTAGGGTGGGACTATGGCTACACCTTA.

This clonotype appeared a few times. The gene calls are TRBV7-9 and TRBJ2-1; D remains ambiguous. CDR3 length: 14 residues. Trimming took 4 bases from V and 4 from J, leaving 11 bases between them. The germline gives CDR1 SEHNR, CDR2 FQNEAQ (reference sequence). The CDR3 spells CASSSYRFYNEQFF. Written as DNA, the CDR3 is TGTGCCAGCAGCTCCTACCGATTTTACAATGAGCAGTTCTTC.

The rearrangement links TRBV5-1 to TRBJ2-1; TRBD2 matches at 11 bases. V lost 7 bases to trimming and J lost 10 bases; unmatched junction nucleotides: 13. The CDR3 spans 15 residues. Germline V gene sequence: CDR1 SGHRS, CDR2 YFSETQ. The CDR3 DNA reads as TGCGCCAGCCACGCGGGGGGACTAGCGGCTACAGAGCAGTTCTTC. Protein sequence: CASHAGGLAATEQFF.

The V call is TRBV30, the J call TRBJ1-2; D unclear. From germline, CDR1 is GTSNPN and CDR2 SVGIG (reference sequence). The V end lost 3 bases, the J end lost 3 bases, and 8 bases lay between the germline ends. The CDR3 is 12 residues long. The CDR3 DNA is TGTGCCTGGAGCCACACCGACTATGGCTACACCTTC. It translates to CAWSHTDYGYTF.

The DNA of the CDR3 is TGTGCCAGCAGCTTAGCCACTACTAGCGGGAGGATCAATGAGCAGTTCTTC. As protein: CASSLATTSGRINEQFF. The chain is built from TRBV7-9 and TRBJ2-1; the match to TRBD2 covers 12 bases. In germline, CDR1 is SEHNR, CDR2 FQNEAQ (reference sequence). The J segment lost 6 bases and the V segment lost 0 bases, leaving 6 bases of the junction unmatched. This CDR3 has 17 residues.

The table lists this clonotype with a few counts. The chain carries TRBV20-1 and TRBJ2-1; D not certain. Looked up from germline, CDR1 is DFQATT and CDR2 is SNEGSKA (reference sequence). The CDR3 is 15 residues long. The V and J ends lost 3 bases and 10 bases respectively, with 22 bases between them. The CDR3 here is CSARVLLGSFGEQFF. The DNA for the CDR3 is TGCAGTGCTAGGGTCCTCCTAGGATCCTTCGGCGAGCAGTTCTTC.

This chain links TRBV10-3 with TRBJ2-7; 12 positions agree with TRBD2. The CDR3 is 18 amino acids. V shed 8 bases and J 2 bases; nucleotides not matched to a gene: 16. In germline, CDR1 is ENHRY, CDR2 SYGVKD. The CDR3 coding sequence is TGTGCCATCGGGGCTATGGGACTAGCGGGCCTGCGCACCTACGAGCAGTACTTC. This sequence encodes CAIGAMGLAGLRTYEQYF.

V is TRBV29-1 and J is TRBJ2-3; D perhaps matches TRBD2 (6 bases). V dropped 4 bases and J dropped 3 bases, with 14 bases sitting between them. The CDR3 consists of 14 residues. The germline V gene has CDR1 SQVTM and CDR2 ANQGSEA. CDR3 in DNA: TGCAGCGTTGGCGGTGGCGGGAAGACAGATACGCAGTATTTT. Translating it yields CSVGGGGKTDTQYF.

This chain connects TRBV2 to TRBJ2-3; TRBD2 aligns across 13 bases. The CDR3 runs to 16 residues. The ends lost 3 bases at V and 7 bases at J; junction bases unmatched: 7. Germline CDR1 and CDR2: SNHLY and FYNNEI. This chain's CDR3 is CASSDGLAGDGNTQYF. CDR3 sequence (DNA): TGTGCCAGCAGTGACGGACTAGCGGGAGATGGAAATACGCAGTATTTT.

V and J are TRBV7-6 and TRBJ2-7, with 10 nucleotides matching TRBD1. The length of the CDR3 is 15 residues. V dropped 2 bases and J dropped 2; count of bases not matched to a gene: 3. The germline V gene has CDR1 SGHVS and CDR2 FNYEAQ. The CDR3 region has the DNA TGTGCCAGCAGCTTAATGGGACAGGGGCCCTACGAGCAGTACTTC. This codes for CASSLMGQGPYEQYF. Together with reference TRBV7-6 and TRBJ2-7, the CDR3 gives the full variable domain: GAGVSQSPRYKVTKRGQDVALRCDPISGHVSLYWYRQALGQGPEFLTYFNYEAQQDKSGLPNDRFSAERPEGSISTLTIQRTEQRDSAMYRCASSLMGQGPYEQYFGPGTRLTVT.

CDR3 nucleotide sequence: TGTGCCATCACTGCGACAGGGGTCATAAATGAGCAGTTCTTC. Translation gives CAITATGVINEQFF. The V call is TRBV10-3, the J call TRBJ2-1; 8 nucleotides match TRBD1. Germline V lookup: CDR1 ENHRY, CDR2 SYGVKD. This CDR3 has 14 residues. V was clipped by 7 bases and J by 7 bases; unmatched bases: 9.

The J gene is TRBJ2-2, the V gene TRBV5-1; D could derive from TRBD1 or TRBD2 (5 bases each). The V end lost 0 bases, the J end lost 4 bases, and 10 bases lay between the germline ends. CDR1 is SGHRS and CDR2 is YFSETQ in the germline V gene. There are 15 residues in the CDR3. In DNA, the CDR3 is TGCGCCAGCAGCTTGGAGTGGGGGTCCACCGGGGAGCTGTTTTTT. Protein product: CASSLEWGSTGELFF.

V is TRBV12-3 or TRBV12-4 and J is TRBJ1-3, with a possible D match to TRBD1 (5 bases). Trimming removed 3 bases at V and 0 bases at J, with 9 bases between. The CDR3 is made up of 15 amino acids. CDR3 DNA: TGTGCCAGCAGTTTGCTGGGGGTCTCTGGAAACACCATATATTTT. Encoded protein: CASSLLGVSGNTIYF.

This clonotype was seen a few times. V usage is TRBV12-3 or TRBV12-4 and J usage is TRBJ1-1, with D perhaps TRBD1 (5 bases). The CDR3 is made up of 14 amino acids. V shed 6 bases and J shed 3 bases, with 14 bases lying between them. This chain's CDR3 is CASSSFGADTEAFF. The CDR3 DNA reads TGTGCCAGCAGCTCCTTCGGGGCAGACACTGAAGCTTTCTTT.

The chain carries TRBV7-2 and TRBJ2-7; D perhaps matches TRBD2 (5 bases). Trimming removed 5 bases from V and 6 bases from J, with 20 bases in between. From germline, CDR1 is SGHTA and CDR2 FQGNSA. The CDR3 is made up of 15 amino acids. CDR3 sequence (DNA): TGTGCCAGCAGCCCCCAACTAGAAATCCCTCTCGAGCAGTACTTC. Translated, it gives CASSPQLEIPLEQYF.

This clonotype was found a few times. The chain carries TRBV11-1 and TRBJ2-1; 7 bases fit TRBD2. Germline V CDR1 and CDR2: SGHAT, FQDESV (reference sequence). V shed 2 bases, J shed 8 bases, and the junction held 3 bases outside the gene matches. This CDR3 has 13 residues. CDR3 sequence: CASSLFLADEQFF. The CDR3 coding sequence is TGTGCCAGCAGCTTATTCCTAGCGGATGAGCAGTTCTTC.

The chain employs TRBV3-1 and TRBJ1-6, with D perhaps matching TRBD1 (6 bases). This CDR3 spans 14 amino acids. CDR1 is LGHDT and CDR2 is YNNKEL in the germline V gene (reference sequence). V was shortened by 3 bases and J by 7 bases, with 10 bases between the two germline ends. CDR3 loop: CASSQGALNSPLHF. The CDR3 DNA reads TGTGCCAGCAGCCAGGGGGCATTAAATTCACCCCTCCACTTT.

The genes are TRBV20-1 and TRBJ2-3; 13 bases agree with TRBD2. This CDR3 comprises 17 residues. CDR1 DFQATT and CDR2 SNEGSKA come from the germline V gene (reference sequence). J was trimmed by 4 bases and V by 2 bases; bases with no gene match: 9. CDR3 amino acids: CSARFRTSGSRADTQYF. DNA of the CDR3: TGCAGTGCTAGATTCCGGACTAGCGGGAGCCGCGCAGATACGCAGTATTTT.